Following are 17 T cell receptor beta chains from one sample sequenced in a study of metastatic and nonmetastatic thyroid tumors. No treatment of any kind had been given to any patient before thyroid surgery. Through MiXCR, TCRdb re-clonotyped the PCR reads. The repertoire holds 20,000 to 25,000 clones, with roughly 15% as singletons. The sample was tumor tissue. The receptors stem from a female donor with papillary thyroid cancer or a benign thyroid nodule (not recorded which). Some clones in this sample may be carry-over from other donors' samples.

This clone was seen at least ten times. The chain uses TRBV7-9 and TRBJ2-2; weak D call: TRBD2 (5 bases). The germline gives CDR1 SEHNR, CDR2 FQNEAQ (reference sequence). There are 15 residues in the CDR3. Trimming removed 10 bases at V and 5 bases at J, with 20 bases between. The CDR3 DNA reads TGTGCCATAAGAGCGTGGCGGGCAAGAACCGGGGAGCTGTTTTTT. This gives the protein CAIRAWRARTGELFF. Full variable domain (outside the CDR3, taken from reference TRBV7-9 and TRBJ2-2): DTGVSQNPRHKITKRGQNVTFRCDPISEHNRLYWYRQTLGQGPEFLTYFQNEAQLEKSRLLSDRFSAERPKGSFSTLEIQRTEQGDSAMYLCAIRAWRARTGELFFGEGSRLTVL.

This sequence joins TRBV6-1 and TRBJ2-7; D gene ambiguous. V was clipped by 7 bases and J by 0 bases, with 13 bases between them. CDR3 size: 14 residues. Germline CDR1 reads MNHNS; CDR2 reads SASEGT. The CDR3 DNA is TGTGCCAGCACTAACGGCAGATTCTCCTACGAGCAGTACTTC. It codes for CASTNGRFSYEQYF.

This clone was counted at least ten times. The CDR3 DNA follows: TGCGCCAGCAGTGAGACTGATGGGACAACAGCGAACACCGGGGAGCTGTTTTTT. This sequence encodes CASSETDGTTANTGELFF. The chain is built from TRBV10-1 and TRBJ2-2, with a possible D match to TRBD1 (6 bases). The CDR3 has 18 amino acids. The V gene lost 2 bases and the J gene lost 0 bases, with 16 bases spanning the gap. Per germline, CDR1 WNHNN and CDR2 SYGVQD (reference sequence).

As regards this clone: This clone may be a read error of a much larger clone one base away. The chain recombines TRBV9 with TRBJ1-4; no clear D gene. V was shortened by 0 bases and J by 8 bases, with 8 bases between the two germline ends. The CDR3 spans 13 residues. Germline lookup yields CDR1 SGDLS and CDR2 YYNGEE. CDR3 residues: CASSVETEEKLFF. CDR3 bases: TGTGCCAGCAGCGTAGAGACGGAAGAAAAACTGTTTTTT.

This clone was picked up many times. This rearrangement joins TRBV12-3 or TRBV12-4 to TRBJ2-1; D perhaps matches TRBD1 (6 bases). The germline V and J ends were trimmed by 4 bases and 15 bases, with 13 bases remaining between them. CDR3 length: 11 amino acids. DNA of the CDR3: TGTGCCAGCAGTTCCCGGACAGTTCGGTTCTTC. This encodes CASSSRTVRFF.

By frequency in the sample, this clone is medium-sized. This chain joins TRBV2 and TRBJ2-7, with TRBD1 matching over 11 bases. This CDR3 has 13 amino acids. CDR1 is SNHLY and CDR2 is FYNNEI in the germline V gene. The junction had 11 bases not matched to a gene; V was cut back by 6 bases and J by 13 bases. The CDR3 region is CASSQEGDRGSYF. The CDR3 nucleotides are TGTGCCAGCAGCCAAGAAGGGGACAGGGGGAGCTACTTC.

With respect to this clone: A read error may account for a junction end that differs from germline. This chain links TRBV30 with TRBJ1-1; D is possibly TRBD1 (5 bases). The CDR3 spans 15 residues. CDR1 and CDR2 (germline): GTSNPN, SVGIG (reference sequence). This CDR3 is CAWGVTGTVDTEAFF. The CDR3 DNA is TGTGCCTGGGGTGTAACTGGGACGGTTGACACTGAAGCTTTCTTT.

This clone was picked up many times. The V and J genes are TRBV7-9 and TRBJ2-5, with TRBD2 identical over 10 bases. Losses at the gene ends were 5 bases for V and 5 bases for J; bases not matched to a gene: 2. Germline CDR1 and CDR2: SEHNR and FQNEAQ (reference sequence). The CDR3 totals 13 residues. The CDR3 sequence is CASSRSGRETQYF. The CDR3 DNA reads TGTGCCAGCAGCCGTAGCGGGAGGGAGACCCAGTACTTC.

In its sample, this clone is medium-sized. The rearrangement uses TRBV12-5 and TRBJ2-2; D is ambiguous. The CDR3 has 12 amino acids. V shed 8 bases and J shed 5 bases, with 9 bases lying between them. Germline CDR1 reads LGHNT; CDR2 reads FRNRAP. CDR3: CASRFGTGELFF. In nucleotides, the CDR3 is TGTGCTAGTCGGTTCGGGACCGGGGAGCTGTTTTTT.

This clone was detected ten times or more. The CDR3, as DNA: TGTGCCAGCAGCAGACAGGGAGGCGACACCGGGGAGCTGTTTTTT. Its protein product is CASSRQGGDTGELFF. The rearrangement uses TRBV11-3 and TRBJ2-2; D possibly corresponds to TRBD1 (7 bases). This CDR3 region has 15 residues. The V end lost 5 bases, the J end lost 3 bases, and 13 bases lay between the germline ends. Germline lookup yields CDR1 SGHNT and CDR2 YENEEA.

This clone was seen only a few times. At one boundary the junction diverges from the germline segment, which might be a read error. The V and J genes are TRBV2 and TRBJ2-3; D might be TRBD1 (5 bases). The CDR3 has 14 residues. The germline gives CDR1 SNHLY, CDR2 FYNNEI. CDR3 coding DNA: TGTGCCACCAGGAGTAGCTGGAGCACAGGTACGCAGTATTTT. Translated: CATRSSWSTGTQYF.

This clone came up many times. Just one base apart from a much larger clone, this may be a read error. Other nucleotide sequences in the sample specify the same CDR3. This rearrangement joins TRBV6-1 to TRBJ2-7; 7 positions agree with TRBD1. Looked up from germline, CDR1 is MNHNS and CDR2 is SASEGT. V shed 6 bases and J 1 base; nucleotides not matched to a gene: 9. CDR3 length: 15 amino acids. CDR3 sequence reads: CASRDWTGVSYEQYF. CDR3 DNA sequence: TGTGCCAGCAGGGATTGGACAGGTGTATCCTACGAGCAGTACTTC.

By share of the sample, this clone is medium-sized. This chain links TRBV20-1 with TRBJ1-1; 7 bases are a match to TRBD1. This CDR3 has 18 amino acids. Per the germline V gene, CDR1 is DFQATT and CDR2 is SNEGSKA (reference sequence). Trimming cost V 1 base and J 0 bases; bases outside gene matches: 14. CDR3 protein: CSARGIPGGREMNTEAFF. The CDR3 coding sequence is TGCAGTGCTAGAGGGATTCCAGGGGGTCGGGAGATGAACACTGAAGCTTTCTTT.

This clone was found many times. The chain has TRBV29-1 and TRBJ1-1, with D tentatively TRBD1 (5 bases). The V end was cut by 4 bases, the J end by 1 base, with 16 bases between. CDR3 length: 15 residues. Germline-derived CDR1 and CDR2 are SQVTM and ANQGSEA. The CDR3 DNA sequence: TGCAGCGTTGGGGGACCTACCGGTAAGAACACTGAAGCTTTCTTT. Its translation: CSVGGPTGKNTEAFF.

This clone was observed at least ten times. The chain uses TRBV20-1 and TRBJ1-2, with D hard to call. Trimming shortened V by 4 bases and J by 0 bases, and 9 bases separated the two germline ends. The length of the CDR3 is 13 residues. Germline-derived CDR1 and CDR2 are DFQATT and SNEGSKA (reference sequence). The CDR3 protein is CSANPNSNYGYTF. CDR3 sequence (DNA): TGCAGTGCTAACCCCAATTCTAACTATGGCTACACCTTC.

The V gene is TRBV6-1, the J gene TRBJ1-2; 7 bases fit TRBD1. The germline gives CDR1 MNHNS, CDR2 SASEGT. J was trimmed by 5 bases and V by 6 bases; bases with no gene match: 9. This CDR3 is 14 amino acids long. The CDR3 coding sequence is TGTGCCAGCAGCCTCGGGACAGCGAGTTATGGCTACACCTTC. Protein product: CASSLGTASYGYTF.

Comment on this clone: This may arise from a read error, as a much more abundant clone is one base away. The chain employs TRBV19 and TRBJ2-7; the D gene could be TRBD1 or TRBD2 (5 bases each). V was shortened by 5 bases and J by 5 bases, with 19 bases between the two germline ends. Germline values: CDR1 LNHDA, CDR2 SQIVND (reference sequence). This CDR3 region has 15 residues. DNA for the CDR3: TGTGCCAGTAGTTCAAAACGGGACGTGGCTCACGAGCAGTACTTC. As protein: CASSSKRDVAHEQYF.